This record concerns one T cell receptor beta chain sequence. V shed 5 bases, J shed 5 bases, and the junction held 8 bases outside the gene matches. CDR1 is SGHVS and CDR2 is FNYEAQ in the germline V gene. The CDR3 contains 15 residues. This entry is derived from a study of T cell responses to AZD1222 COVID-19 vaccine. Study as a whole: Pooling was applied to second doses at about 4 or about 12 weeks.

Method: immunoSEQ multiplex PCR; TCRdb's copy keeps in-frame clones and lacks some. The repertoire has tens of thousands of clones, approximately 85% of them found once; the top ten carry approximately 9%. The V gene is TRBV7-6, the J gene TRBJ2-1; 8 bases are shared with TRBD2. The sequences come from peripheral blood, collected on day 0 of AZD1222 vaccination. The sequence derives from an adult in good health. CDR3 region: CASSPLAGQDNEQFF. CDR3 bases: TGTGCCAGCAGCCCCCTAGCGGGTCAAGACAATGAGCAGTTCTTC. The full variable domain, completed using reference TRBV7-6 and TRBJ2-1, is GAGVSQSPRYKVTKRGQDVALRCDPISGHVSLYWYRQALGQGPEFLTYFNYEAQQDKSGLPNDRFSAERPEGSISTLTIQRTEQRDSAMYRCASSPLAGQDNEQFFGPGTRLTVL.